The present T cell receptor beta chain was sequenced within a study of T cell responses to AZD1222 COVID-19 vaccine (dated by TCRdb to the early 2020s). For context, the study as a whole: A total of just over 230 trial participants underwent TCR sequencing, of whom about 210 had received two doses of AZD1222 and roughly 26 had received two doses of the MenACWY control vaccine. Trial participants were enrolled into age subgroups of 18-55, 56-69 and 70-plus years, which contained approximately 150, 28 and 58 TCR-sequenced participants, respectively.

The sample's time point, from its label and the paper: about 28 days (+/-7) after the second vaccine dose. AZD1222 recipients with second doses at about 4 weeks or about 12 weeks were pooled, because spike-specific TCR depth and breadth did not differ between schedules. The vaccinee samples were drawn from two UK trials, COV001 and COV002, one of which was a single-blind randomized controlled phase 2/3 trial testing AZD1222 (ChAdOx1 nCoV-19) in healthy adults. For TCRbeta chain sequencing, PBMC samples were collected from trial participants at day 0 and at day 28 after the second dose. The CDR3 regions of human TCRbeta chains were analyzed by immunosequencing. The original pipeline was this. TCRs in the repertoires were matched against a reference library of SARS-CoV-2-specific TCRs that had been generated with the MIRA antigen-specificity platform. Breadth was defined as the fraction of unique TCRs that were SARS-CoV-2-associated. Depth was defined as the fraction of total T cells that were SARS-CoV-2-associated. Using the MIRA data, every spike-specific TCR was mapped to the spike region that the TCR reacted to and assigned to either a CD4 or a CD8 class. Log10-transformed breadth and depth values were compared by one-way ANOVA with Sidak's multiple comparisons tests. The source is immuneACCESS, and TCRdb retained only in-frame sequences with V and J called. Part of the clones is not carried over; for the studies checked, unresolved V genes explain less than half of this, and the remainder is unexplained. V, J and clone size reflect that table, while D and trimming were determined from the DNA. The sample table records about 69,000 clones; approximately 82% of these occur just once. The ten largest clones capture around 27% of the sample.

The paper as a whole reports these results and caveats: Nearly half of unique spike-specific TCRs reportedly recognized epitopes outside regions mutated in the B.1.351 and B.1.1.7 variants. Because no samples from the day 14 peak response were available, repertoires could be characterized only after the peak T cell response. CD4 TCRs associated with the vaccine covered the entire spike protein, and the dominant responses were in regions 160-218 and 743-854. In the small 56-69-year group, the increase in depth fell short of significance, most likely because of low power. Participants were mostly white British, with more females than males. The authors suggested clonal diversity may have been underestimated. Conclusions about previously exposed vaccinees are limited because only six or seven AZD1222 recipients were SARS-CoV-2 seropositive at baseline. A significant rise in spike-specific TCR breadth and depth was observed after two AZD1222 doses relative to day 0 and relative to MenACWY recipients.

As encoded in the germline V gene (reference sequence), CDR1 is SGHNT while CDR2 is YYREEE. Trimming takes 0 bases from V and 6 bases from J, and the germline ends sit 12 bases apart. CDR3 length: 14 amino acids, cysteine to phenylalanine. Kept here is only the CDR3 DNA, which spans 42 bases and is read in frame from base 1. To note about this clone: Its specific antigen is unknown. No much larger clone is present one base from it, and per-base qualities are unavailable.

The sample was peripheral blood, taken 28 days after the second AZD1222 dose. The chain is assembled from TRBV5-4 and TRBJ1-1; TRBD1 is perhaps the D gene, given 5 matching bases. The source is an adult who received the AZD1222 COVID-19 vaccine. The nucleotide sequence reads as follows: TGTGCCAGCAGCTTGGCCCAGACGACAGCTGAAGCTTTCTTT. The translation is CASSLAQTTAEAFF. Joined to the reference TRBV5-4 and TRBJ1-1 proteins, this CDR3 gives the full variable domain: ETGVTQSPTHLIKTRGQQVTLRCSSQSGHNTVSWYQQALGQGPQFIFQYYREEENGRGNFPPRFSGLQFPNYSSELNVNALELDDSALYLCASSLAQTTAEAFFGQGTRLTVV.